Listed below are T cell receptor beta chains from one sample, sequenced in a study of blood T cell repertoires in COVID-19. Profiled with immunoSEQ multiplex PCR; TCRdb holds only in-frame clones, not every one. This sample has around 450,000 clones, with 80% to 90% found just once. The sequenced sample consisted of peripheral blood. These receptors were collected from a woman in her thirties with acute or convalescent COVID-19. The CDR3 runs from the conserved cysteine through the conserved F or W. D genes are given only for firm matches. Rows give clone size only sometimes, using once, few, many, or a class for an expanded clone.

d_gene: TRBD2
abundance: NA
j_gene: TRBJ2-1
v_gene: TRBV5-1
CDR3aa: CASSLGLAGGYSYNEQFF
CDR3nt: TGCGCCAGCAGCTTGGGACTAGCGGGGGGCTATTCCTACAATGAGCAGTTCTTC

d_gene: TRBD1
abundance: NA
j_gene: TRBJ2-2
v_gene: TRBV29-1
CDR3aa: CSGREQGDTGELFF
CDR3nt: TGCAGCGGAAGGGAACAGGGGGACACCGGGGAGCTGTTTTTT

d_gene: NA
abundance: NA
j_gene: TRBJ1-2
v_gene: TRBV19
CDR3aa: CASRALQGPYGYTF
CDR3nt: TGTGCCAGTAGGGCCCTACAGGGACCCTATGGCTACACCTTC

d_gene: TRBD1
abundance: NA
j_gene: TRBJ2-1
v_gene: TRBV28
CDR3aa: CASSSGTGSYNEQFF
CDR3nt: TGTGCCAGCAGTTCCGGGACAGGGTCCTACAATGAGCAGTTCTTC

d_gene: NA
abundance: NA
j_gene: TRBJ1-3
v_gene: TRBV7-2
CDR3aa: CASSLPDSGNTIYF
CDR3nt: TGTGCCAGCAGCTTGCCAGACTCTGGAAACACCATATATTTT

d_gene: TRBD1
abundance: few
j_gene: TRBJ1-1
v_gene: TRBV5-1
CDR3aa: CASSPGQGREAFF
CDR3nt: TGCGCCAGCAGCCCCGGACAGGGTAGGGAAGCTTTCTTT

d_gene: TRBD1
abundance: few
j_gene: TRBJ1-6
v_gene: TRBV6-5
CDR3aa: CASNTGGNWNSPLHF
CDR3nt: TGTGCCAGCAACACAGGGGGAAACTGGAATTCACCCCTCCACTTT

d_gene: TRBD2
abundance: NA
j_gene: TRBJ2-7
v_gene: TRBV7-4
CDR3aa: CASSFAVTSGGLSYEQYF
CDR3nt: TGTGCCAGCAGCTTTGCCGTTACTAGCGGGGGGCTTTCCTACGAGCAGTACTTC

d_gene: NA
abundance: once
j_gene: TRBJ2-5
v_gene: TRBV10-2
CDR3aa: CASSESGVATKETQYF
CDR3nt: TGCGCCAGCAGTGAGTCGGGAGTAGCGACAAAAGAGACCCAGTACTTC

d_gene: TRBD2
abundance: few
j_gene: TRBJ2-1
v_gene: TRBV5-5
CDR3aa: CASSFLGTTRGLYNEQFF
CDR3nt: TGTGCCAGCAGCTTTTTAGGGACTACCCGGGGCTTATACAATGAGCAGTTCTTC

d_gene: NA
abundance: NA
j_gene: TRBJ1-2
v_gene: TRBV7-3
CDR3aa: CASSLTAGNYGYTF
CDR3nt: TGTGCCAGCAGCTTAACTGCAGGGAACTATGGCTACACCTTC

d_gene: TRBD2
abundance: NA
j_gene: TRBJ2-1
v_gene: TRBV9
CDR3aa: CASSQTSGGAYEQFF
CDR3nt: TGTGCCAGCAGCCAGACTAGCGGGGGGGCCTATGAGCAGTTCTTC

d_gene: NA
abundance: NA
j_gene: TRBJ1-5
v_gene: TRBV5-5
CDR3aa: CASSLQQGYNQPQHF
CDR3nt: TGTGCCAGCAGCTTGCAACAGGGATACAATCAGCCCCAGCATTTT

d_gene: NA
abundance: NA
j_gene: TRBJ2-2
v_gene: TRBV19
CDR3aa: CASRTRGTGELFF
CDR3nt: TGTGCCAGTAGAACCAGGGGCACCGGGGAGCTGTTTTTT

d_gene: TRBD1
abundance: NA
j_gene: TRBJ2-1
v_gene: TRBV7-3
CDR3aa: CASSRTPTGRALQQFF
CDR3nt: TGTGCCAGCAGCCGTACGCCGACAGGGAGAGCCCTACAGCAGTTCTTC

d_gene: NA
abundance: NA
j_gene: TRBJ2-7
v_gene: TRBV5-1
CDR3aa: CASSIGSSLYEQYF
CDR3nt: TGCGCCAGCAGCATAGGGAGTTCCCTCTACGAGCAGTACTTC

d_gene: TRBD2
abundance: NA
j_gene: TRBJ2-1
v_gene: TRBV20-1
CDR3aa: CSASGLAGATSYNEQFF
CDR3nt: TGCAGTGCTAGTGGGCTAGCGGGGGCGACCTCCTACAATGAGCAGTTCTTC

d_gene: NA
abundance: NA
j_gene: TRBJ1-1
v_gene: TRBV27
CDR3aa: CASSPTGRGTEAFF
CDR3nt: TGTGCCAGCAGTCCAACAGGGAGGGGTACTGAAGCTTTCTTT

d_gene: TRBD1
abundance: NA
j_gene: TRBJ2-2
v_gene: TRBV27
CDR3aa: CASGSGGNTGELFF
CDR3nt: TGTGCCAGCGGATCAGGGGGGAACACCGGGGAGCTGTTTTTT

d_gene: TRBD2
abundance: NA
j_gene: TRBJ2-3
v_gene: TRBV3-1/TRBV3-2
CDR3aa: CASSQAGTRTDTQYF
CDR3nt: TGTGCCAGCAGCCAAGCCGGGACTAGAACAGATACGCAGTATTTT

d_gene: NA
abundance: NA
j_gene: TRBJ2-7
v_gene: TRBV28
CDR3aa: CASTLSGTPYEQYF
CDR3nt: TGTGCCAGCACCCTATCCGGGACTCCCTACGAGCAGTACTTC

d_gene: TRBD1
abundance: NA
j_gene: TRBJ1-1
v_gene: TRBV7-6
CDR3aa: CASSTNRGHSTEAFF
CDR3nt: TGTGCCAGCAGCACAAACAGGGGGCATAGCACTGAAGCTTTCTTT

d_gene: NA
abundance: NA
j_gene: TRBJ2-1
v_gene: TRBV24-1
CDR3aa: CATSVRNEQFF
CDR3nt: TGTGCCACCAGTGTGAGGAATGAGCAGTTCTTC

d_gene: TRBD1
abundance: NA
j_gene: TRBJ2-1
v_gene: TRBV2
CDR3aa: CASSERGTGVSPYNEQFF
CDR3nt: TGTGCCAGCAGTGAACGAGGGACAGGTGTATCCCCCTACAATGAGCAGTTCTTC

d_gene: TRBD1
abundance: NA
j_gene: TRBJ2-7
v_gene: TRBV2
CDR3aa: CASSVPGGYEQYF
CDR3nt: TGTGCCAGCAGTGTACCAGGGGGTTACGAGCAGTACTTC

d_gene: TRBD1
abundance: NA
j_gene: TRBJ2-1
v_gene: TRBV27
CDR3aa: CASSGVGGQTYNEQFF
CDR3nt: TGTGCCAGCAGTGGCGTAGGGGGACAGACCTACAATGAGCAGTTCTTC